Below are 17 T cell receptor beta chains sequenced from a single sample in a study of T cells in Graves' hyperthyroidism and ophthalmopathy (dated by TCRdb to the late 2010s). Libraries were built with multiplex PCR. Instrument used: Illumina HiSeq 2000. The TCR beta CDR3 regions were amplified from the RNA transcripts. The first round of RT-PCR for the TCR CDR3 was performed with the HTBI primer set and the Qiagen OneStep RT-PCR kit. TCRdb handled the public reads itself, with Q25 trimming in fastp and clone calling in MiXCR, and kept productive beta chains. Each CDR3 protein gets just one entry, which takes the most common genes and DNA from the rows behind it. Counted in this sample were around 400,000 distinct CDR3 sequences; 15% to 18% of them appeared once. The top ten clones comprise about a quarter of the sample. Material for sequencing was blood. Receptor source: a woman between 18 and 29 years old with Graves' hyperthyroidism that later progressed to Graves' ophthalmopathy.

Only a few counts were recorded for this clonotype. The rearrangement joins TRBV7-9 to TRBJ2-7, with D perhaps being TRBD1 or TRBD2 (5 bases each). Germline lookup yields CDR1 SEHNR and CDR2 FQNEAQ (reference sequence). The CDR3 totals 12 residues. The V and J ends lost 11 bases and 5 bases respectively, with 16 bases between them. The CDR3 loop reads CAVGEVFNEQYF. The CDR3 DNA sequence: TGTGCCGTGGGGGAAGTGTTTAACGAGCAGTACTTC.

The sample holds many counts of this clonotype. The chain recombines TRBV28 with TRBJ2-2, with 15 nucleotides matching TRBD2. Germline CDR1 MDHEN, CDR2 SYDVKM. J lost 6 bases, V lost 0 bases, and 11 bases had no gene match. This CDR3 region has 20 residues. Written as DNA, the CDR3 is TGTGCCAGCAGTTTATGGGCTGGACTAGCGGGAGGGCCTCGGCCCGGGGAGCTGTTTTTT. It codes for CASSLWAGLAGGPRPGELFF. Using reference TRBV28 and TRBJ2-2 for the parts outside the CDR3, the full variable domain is DVKVTQSSRYLVKRTGEKVFLECVQDMDHENMFWYRQDPGLGLRLIYFSYDVKMKEKGDIPEGYSVSREKKERFSLILESASTNQTSMYLCASSLWAGLAGGPRPGELFFGEGSRLTVL.

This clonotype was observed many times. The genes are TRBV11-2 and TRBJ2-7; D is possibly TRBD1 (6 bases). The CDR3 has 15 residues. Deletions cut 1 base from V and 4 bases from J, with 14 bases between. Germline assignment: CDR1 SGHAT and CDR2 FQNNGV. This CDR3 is CASSLVLDRTYEQYF. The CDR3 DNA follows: TGTGCCAGCAGCTTAGTATTGGACAGAACTTACGAGCAGTACTTC. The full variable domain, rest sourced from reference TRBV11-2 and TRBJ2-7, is EAGVAQSPRYKIIEKRQSVAFWCNPISGHATLYWYQQILGQGPKLLIQFQNNGVVDDSQLPKDRFSAERLKGVDSTLKIQPAKLEDSAVYLCASSLVLDRTYEQYFGPGTRLTVT.

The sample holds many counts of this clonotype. The CDR3 DNA sequence: TGTGCCAGCGGTCCCGGCTTCACTGAAGCTTTCTTT. Its translation is CASGPGFTEAFF. V and J are TRBV3-1 and TRBJ1-1; D unclear. CDR1 is LGHDT, CDR2 YNNKEL, per germline (reference sequence). Trimming stripped 8 bases from V and 4 bases from J, with 11 bases between. The CDR3 is made up of 12 amino acids.

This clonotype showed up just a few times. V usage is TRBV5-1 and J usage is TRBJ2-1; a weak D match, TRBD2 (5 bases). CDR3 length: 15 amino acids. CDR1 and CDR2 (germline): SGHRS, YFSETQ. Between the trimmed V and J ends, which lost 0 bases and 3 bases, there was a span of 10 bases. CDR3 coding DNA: TGCGCCAGCAGCTTGGCCCTCGGGATCTACAATGAGCAGTTCTTC. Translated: CASSLALGIYNEQFF.

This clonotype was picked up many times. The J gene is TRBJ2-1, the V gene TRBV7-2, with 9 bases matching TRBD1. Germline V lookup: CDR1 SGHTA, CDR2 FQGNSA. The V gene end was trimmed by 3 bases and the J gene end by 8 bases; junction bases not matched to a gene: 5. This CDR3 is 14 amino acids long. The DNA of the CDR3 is TGTGCCAGCAGCTTTTCGGACAGGGGCGATGAGCAGTTCTTC. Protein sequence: CASSFSDRGDEQFF.

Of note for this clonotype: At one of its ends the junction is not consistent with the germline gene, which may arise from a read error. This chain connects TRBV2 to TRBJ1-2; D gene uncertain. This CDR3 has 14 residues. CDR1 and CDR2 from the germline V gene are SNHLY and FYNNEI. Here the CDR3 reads CGSSRNTSNYGYTF. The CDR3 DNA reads TGTGGCAGCAGTCGGAACACGTCTAACTATGGCTACACCTTC.

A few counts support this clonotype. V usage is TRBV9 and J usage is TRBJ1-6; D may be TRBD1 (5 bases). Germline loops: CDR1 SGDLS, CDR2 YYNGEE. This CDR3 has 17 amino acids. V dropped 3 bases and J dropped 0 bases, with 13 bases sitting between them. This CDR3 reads CASSARQTSSYNSPLHF. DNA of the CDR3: TGTGCCAGCAGCGCAAGACAGACCAGCTCCTATAATTCACCCCTCCACTTT.

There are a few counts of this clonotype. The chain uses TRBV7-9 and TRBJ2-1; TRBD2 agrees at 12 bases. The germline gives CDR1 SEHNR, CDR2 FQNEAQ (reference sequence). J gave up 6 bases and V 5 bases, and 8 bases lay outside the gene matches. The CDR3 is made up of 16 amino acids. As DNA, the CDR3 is TGTGCCAGCAGCCCCTGGACTAGCGGGATGGGCAATGAGCAGTTCTTC. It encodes CASSPWTSGMGNEQFF.

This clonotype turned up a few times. The CDR3 protein is CASSVSPGFDQPQHF. CDR3 in DNA: TGTGCCAGCAGCGTCTCCCCGGGTTTCGATCAGCCCCAGCATTTT. J is TRBJ1-5 and V is TRBV9; D is uncertain. CDR1 is SGDLS and CDR2 is YYNGEE in the germline V gene. V lost 2 bases and J 5 bases, leaving 14 bases between the germline ends. This CDR3 is built from 15 residues. The variable domain in full, completed from reference TRBV9 and TRBJ1-5, reads DSGVTQTPKHLITATGQRVTLRCSPRSGDLSVYWYQQSLDQGLQFLIQYYNGEERAKGNILERFSAQQFPDLHSELNLSSLELGDSALYFCASSVSPGFDQPQHFGDGTRLSIL.

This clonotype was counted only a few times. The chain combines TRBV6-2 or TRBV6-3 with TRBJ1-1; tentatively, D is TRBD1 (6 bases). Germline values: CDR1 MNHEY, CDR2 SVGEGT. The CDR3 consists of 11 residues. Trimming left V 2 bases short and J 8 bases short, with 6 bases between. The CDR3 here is CASSYGGEAFF. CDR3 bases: TGTGCCAGCAGTTACGGGGGCGAAGCTTTCTTT.

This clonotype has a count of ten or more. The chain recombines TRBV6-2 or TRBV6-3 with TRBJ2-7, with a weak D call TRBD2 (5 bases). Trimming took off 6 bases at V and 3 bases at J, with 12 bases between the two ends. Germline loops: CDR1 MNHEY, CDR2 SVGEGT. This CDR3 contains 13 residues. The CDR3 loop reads CASRTGIVYEQYF. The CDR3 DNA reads TGTGCCAGCAGAACCGGGATTGTCTACGAGCAGTACTTC.

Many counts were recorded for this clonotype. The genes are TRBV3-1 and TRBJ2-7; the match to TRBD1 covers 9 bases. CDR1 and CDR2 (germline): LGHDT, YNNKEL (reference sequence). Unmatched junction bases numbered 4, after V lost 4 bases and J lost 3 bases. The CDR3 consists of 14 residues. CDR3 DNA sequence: TGTGCCAGCAGCCTTCGACAGGGGGTCTACGAGCAGTACTTC. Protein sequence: CASSLRQGVYEQYF.

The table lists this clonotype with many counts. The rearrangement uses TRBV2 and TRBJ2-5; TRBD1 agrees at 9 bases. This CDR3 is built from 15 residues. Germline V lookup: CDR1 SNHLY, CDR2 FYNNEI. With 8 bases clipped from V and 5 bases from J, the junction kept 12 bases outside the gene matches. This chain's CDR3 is CASSRIQGAWETQYF. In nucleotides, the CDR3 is TGTGCCAGCTCTAGGATACAGGGGGCGTGGGAGACCCAGTACTTC.

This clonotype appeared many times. DNA for the CDR3: TGTGCCAGCAGCTTAACGAGGGCCCAGTACAATGAGCAGTTCTTC. It is translated as CASSLTRAQYNEQFF. The chain uses TRBV7-3 and TRBJ2-1; D perhaps matches TRBD2 (5 bases). The CDR3 covers 15 residues. Per germline, CDR1 SGHTA and CDR2 FQGTGA. V lost 0 bases and J lost 4, with 10 bases in between.

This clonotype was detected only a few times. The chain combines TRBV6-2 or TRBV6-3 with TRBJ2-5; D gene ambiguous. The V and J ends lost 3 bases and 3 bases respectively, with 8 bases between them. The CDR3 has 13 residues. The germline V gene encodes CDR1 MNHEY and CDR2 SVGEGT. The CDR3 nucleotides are TGTGCCAGCAGTTATTCGCGAAAAGAGACCCAGTACTTC. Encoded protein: CASSYSRKETQYF.

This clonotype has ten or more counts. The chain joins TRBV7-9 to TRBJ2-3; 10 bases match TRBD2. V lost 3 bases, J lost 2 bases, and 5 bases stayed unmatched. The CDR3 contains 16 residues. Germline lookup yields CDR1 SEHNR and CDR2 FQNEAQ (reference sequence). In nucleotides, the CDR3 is TGTGCCAGCAGCTTGACTAGCGGGTTAGCCACAGATACGCAGTATTTT. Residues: CASSLTSGLATDTQYF.